Listed below are T cell receptor beta chains from one sample, sequenced in a study of blood T cell repertoires in COVID-19. The protocol was immunoSEQ multiplex PCR, while the TCRdb copy is restricted to in-frame clones and leaves out a portion. The table shows 99,000 or so clones, with roughly 80% occurring only once. Material: peripheral blood. The receptors shown here come from an elderly woman with acute or convalescent COVID-19. CDR3s include the opening cysteine and the closing phenylalanine or tryptophan. The order of the fields is V gene, J gene, D gene, clone size, CDR3 protein, CDR3 DNA. A D gene is named only where the DNA matches it firmly. Some rows mark clone size as missing; the rest say once, few, many or name a class of expanded clone.

V gene: TRBV18; J gene: TRBJ1-2; D gene: .; clone size: .; CDR3 protein: CASSPPEDGYTF; CDR3 DNA: TGTGCCAGCTCACCACCGGAGGATGGCTACACCTTC
V gene: TRBV2; J gene: TRBJ2-3; D gene: TRBD2; clone size: few; CDR3 protein: CASSVSSGRVDTQYF; CDR3 DNA: TGTGCCAGCAGTGTATCTAGCGGGAGGGTAGATACGCAGTATTTT
V gene: TRBV15; J gene: TRBJ2-5; D gene: TRBD1; clone size: .; CDR3 protein: CATSRGGTGQETQYF; CDR3 DNA: TGTGCCACCAGCAGAGGAGGGACAGGCCAAGAGACCCAGTACTTC
V gene: TRBV2; J gene: TRBJ2-5; D gene: .; clone size: .; CDR3 protein: CASRLSGQETQYF; CDR3 DNA: TGTGCCAGCAGACTTAGCGGACAAGAGACCCAGTACTTC
V gene: TRBV3-1/TRBV3-2; J gene: TRBJ1-6; D gene: .; clone size: .; CDR3 protein: CASSQVLRTDSPLHF; CDR3 DNA: TGTGCCAGCAGCCAAGTCCTCCGGACAGATTCACCCCTCCACTTT
V gene: TRBV28; J gene: TRBJ2-7; D gene: TRBD2; clone size: .; CDR3 protein: CASRTSGSYEQYF; CDR3 DNA: TGTGCCAGCAGGACTAGCGGGTCCTACGAGCAGTACTTC
V gene: TRBV10-1; J gene: TRBJ1-2; D gene: TRBD1; clone size: .; CDR3 protein: CASNAGGSYGYTF; CDR3 DNA: TGCGCCAGCAACGCAGGGGGTTCCTATGGCTACACCTTC
V gene: TRBV14; J gene: TRBJ2-7; D gene: TRBD2; clone size: .; CDR3 protein: CASSPWTSGDEQYF; CDR3 DNA: TGTGCCAGCAGCCCTTGGACTAGCGGAGACGAGCAGTACTTC
V gene: TRBV28; J gene: TRBJ1-2; D gene: TRBD1; clone size: .; CDR3 protein: CASRTGVLAYGYTF; CDR3 DNA: TGTGCCAGCAGGACAGGGGTCCTCGCCTATGGCTACACCTTC
V gene: TRBV5-4; J gene: TRBJ2-5; D gene: TRBD2; clone size: .; CDR3 protein: CASSLPSGGGETQYF; CDR3 DNA: TGTGCCAGCAGCTTACCTAGCGGAGGTGGGGAGACCCAGTACTTC
V gene: TRBV5-1; J gene: TRBJ1-1; D gene: .; clone size: .; CDR3 protein: CASSLGTAGNTEAFF; CDR3 DNA: TGCGCCAGCAGCTTGGGGACAGCTGGGAACACTGAAGCTTTCTTT
V gene: TRBV5-1; J gene: TRBJ2-7; D gene: TRBD2; clone size: .; CDR3 protein: CASSLEGLAGVDRQYF; CDR3 DNA: TGCGCCAGCAGCTTGGAGGGACTAGCGGGAGTGGATCGGCAGTACTTC
V gene: TRBV5-1; J gene: TRBJ1-1; D gene: .; clone size: .; CDR3 protein: CASSLPGGAEAFF; CDR3 DNA: TGCGCCAGCAGCTTGCCCGGAGGCGCTGAAGCTTTCTTT
V gene: TRBV7-8; J gene: TRBJ1-2; D gene: .; clone size: .; CDR3 protein: CASSFDRYYGYTF; CDR3 DNA: TGTGCCAGCAGCTTCGACAGGTATTACGGCTACACCTTC
V gene: TRBV5-1; J gene: TRBJ2-5; D gene: TRBD2; clone size: .; CDR3 protein: CASSWGGETQYF; CDR3 DNA: TGCGCCAGCAGCTGGGGGGGAGAGACCCAGTACTTC
V gene: TRBV6-6; J gene: TRBJ1-6; D gene: .; clone size: few; CDR3 protein: CASSLTEGRGSPLHF; CDR3 DNA: TGTGCCAGCAGTTTGACCGAAGGGAGAGGGTCACCCCTCCACTTT
V gene: TRBV5-1; J gene: TRBJ2-1; D gene: .; clone size: .; CDR3 protein: CASSLAISSLYNEQFF; CDR3 DNA: TGCGCCAGCAGCTTGGCCATTTCTTCTCTATACAATGAGCAGTTCTTC
V gene: TRBV6-5; J gene: TRBJ1-6; D gene: TRBD1; clone size: .; CDR3 protein: CASSAGQTGSPLHF; CDR3 DNA: TGTGCCAGCAGCGCGGGACAGACGGGGTCACCCCTCCACTTT
V gene: TRBV2; J gene: TRBJ2-5; D gene: TRBD2; clone size: .; CDR3 protein: CASRFGGWETQYF; CDR3 DNA: TGTGCCAGCAGATTCGGGGGGTGGGAGACCCAGTACTTC
V gene: TRBV5-4; J gene: TRBJ2-5; D gene: TRBD2; clone size: .; CDR3 protein: CASSPGLAGDQETQYF; CDR3 DNA: TGTGCCAGCAGCCCGGGACTAGCGGGAGATCAAGAGACCCAGTACTTC
V gene: TRBV7-2; J gene: TRBJ2-5; D gene: TRBD2; clone size: .; CDR3 protein: CASSPGTSGRAGQTQYF; CDR3 DNA: TGTGCCAGCAGCCCAGGGACTAGCGGGAGGGCCGGTCAGACCCAGTACTTC
V gene: TRBV11-3; J gene: TRBJ2-5; D gene: .; clone size: .; CDR3 protein: CASSLRGFGETQYF; CDR3 DNA: TGTGCCAGCAGCTTACGGGGGTTCGGCGAGACCCAGTACTTC
V gene: TRBV5-4; J gene: TRBJ2-7; D gene: TRBD2; clone size: .; CDR3 protein: CASSLAGGGIYEQYF; CDR3 DNA: TGTGCCAGCAGCTTGGCGGGGGGAGGGATATACGAGCAGTACTTC
V gene: TRBV6-1; J gene: TRBJ1-1; D gene: TRBD1; clone size: .; CDR3 protein: CASSETRDRQVFF; CDR3 DNA: TGTGCCAGCAGTGAAACCCGGGACAGGCAAGTTTTCTTT
V gene: TRBV12-5; J gene: TRBJ2-1; D gene: TRBD2; clone size: .; CDR3 protein: CASGLGRTSGSFLPKFYNEQFF; CDR3 DNA: TGTGCTAGTGGTTTGGGGAGGACTAGCGGGAGCTTTCTCCCAAAATTTTACAATGAGCAGTTCTTC
V gene: TRBV5-1; J gene: TRBJ2-7; D gene: .; clone size: .; CDR3 protein: CASSLGSGFEQYF; CDR3 DNA: TGCGCCAGCAGCTTGGGGTCGGGGTTCGAGCAGTACTTC
V gene: TRBV30; J gene: TRBJ1-1; D gene: .; clone size: .; CDR3 protein: CAWSVRGGAFTEAFF; CDR3 DNA: TGTGCCTGGAGTGTACGCGGAGGGGCATTCACTGAAGCTTTCTTT
V gene: TRBV29-1; J gene: TRBJ2-1; D gene: TRBD2; clone size: .; CDR3 protein: CSVSGGGRHSYNEQFF; CDR3 DNA: TGCAGCGTGAGCGGGGGCGGGCGTCACTCCTACAATGAGCAGTTCTTC
V gene: TRBV30; J gene: TRBJ2-1; D gene: .; clone size: medium-sized; CDR3 protein: CAWSVWGRDNEQFF; CDR3 DNA: TGTGCCTGGAGTGTCTGGGGGCGCGACAATGAGCAGTTCTTC
V gene: TRBV7-9; J gene: TRBJ1-4; D gene: TRBD1; clone size: .; CDR3 protein: CASSRGQGNEKLFF; CDR3 DNA: TGTGCCAGCAGCCGCGGACAGGGAAACGAAAAACTGTTTTTT
V gene: TRBV6-5; J gene: TRBJ1-1; D gene: .; clone size: few; CDR3 protein: CATSFIWTAEAFF; CDR3 DNA: TGTGCCACCTCCTTCATTTGGACAGCTGAAGCTTTCTTT
V gene: TRBV5-1; J gene: TRBJ2-7; D gene: .; clone size: .; CDR3 protein: CASSFGQDYSYEQYF; CDR3 DNA: TGCGCCAGCAGCTTCGGACAGGACTACTCCTACGAGCAGTACTTC
V gene: TRBV14; J gene: TRBJ2-3; D gene: TRBD1; clone size: .; CDR3 protein: CASSQSPGQGIDTQYF; CDR3 DNA: TGTGCCAGCAGCCAATCTCCGGGACAGGGGATAGATACGCAGTATTTT
V gene: TRBV25-1; J gene: TRBJ2-5; D gene: TRBD2; clone size: .; CDR3 protein: CASSDGGRAGGETQYF; CDR3 DNA: TGTGCCAGCAGTGATGGCGGGAGGGCAGGAGGAGAGACCCAGTACTTC
V gene: TRBV10-1; J gene: TRBJ2-7; D gene: TRBD2; clone size: .; CDR3 protein: CASSEAAGGPDEQYF; CDR3 DNA: TGCGCCAGCAGTGAAGCGGCGGGAGGGCCTGACGAGCAGTACTTC
V gene: TRBV2; J gene: TRBJ1-5; D gene: TRBD1; clone size: .; CDR3 protein: CASSDRDRGLRHKPQHF; CDR3 DNA: TGTGCCAGCAGTGATCGGGACAGGGGGCTCCGACATAAGCCCCAGCATTTT
V gene: TRBV27; J gene: TRBJ2-2; D gene: TRBD2; clone size: .; CDR3 protein: CASSWTSGSTGELFF; CDR3 DNA: TGTGCCAGCAGTTGGACTAGCGGGAGCACCGGGGAGCTGTTTTTT
V gene: TRBV7-9; J gene: TRBJ2-2; D gene: .; clone size: .; CDR3 protein: CASSLGGTAGTGELFF; CDR3 DNA: TGTGCCAGCAGCTTAGGGGGGACAGCGGGCACCGGGGAGCTGTTTTTT
V gene: TRBV15; J gene: TRBJ2-1; D gene: .; clone size: .; CDR3 protein: CATSRDLVNEQFF; CDR3 DNA: TGTGCCACCAGCAGAGATCTCGTAAATGAGCAGTTCTTC
V gene: TRBV7-2; J gene: TRBJ2-1; D gene: .; clone size: .; CDR3 protein: CASSLLPQGTHHEQFF; CDR3 DNA: TGTGCCAGCAGCTTGCTCCCCCAGGGAACCCACCATGAGCAGTTCTTC
V gene: TRBV2; J gene: TRBJ2-3; D gene: .; clone size: .; CDR3 protein: CASTGVDTQYF; CDR3 DNA: TGTGCCAGCACAGGGGTCGATACGCAGTATTTT
V gene: TRBV6-2/TRBV6-3; J gene: TRBJ2-1; D gene: .; clone size: .; CDR3 protein: CASSYALKSSYNEQFF; CDR3 DNA: TGTGCCAGCAGTTACGCGTTAAAGAGCTCCTACAATGAGCAGTTCTTC
V gene: TRBV19; J gene: TRBJ1-4; D gene: .; clone size: .; CDR3 protein: CATKFGTNEKLFF; CDR3 DNA: TGTGCCACCAAGTTCGGAACTAATGAAAAACTGTTTTTT
V gene: TRBV18; J gene: TRBJ2-1; D gene: TRBD2; clone size: .; CDR3 protein: CASSPPGTSGSYNEQFF; CDR3 DNA: TGTGCCAGCTCACCCCCCGGGACTAGCGGGAGCTACAATGAGCAGTTCTTC
V gene: TRBV6-2/TRBV6-3; J gene: TRBJ2-1; D gene: .; clone size: once; CDR3 protein: CASSRSSGKSYNEQFF; CDR3 DNA: TGTGCCAGCAGTAGAAGCTCAGGGAAGTCCTACAATGAGCAGTTCTTC